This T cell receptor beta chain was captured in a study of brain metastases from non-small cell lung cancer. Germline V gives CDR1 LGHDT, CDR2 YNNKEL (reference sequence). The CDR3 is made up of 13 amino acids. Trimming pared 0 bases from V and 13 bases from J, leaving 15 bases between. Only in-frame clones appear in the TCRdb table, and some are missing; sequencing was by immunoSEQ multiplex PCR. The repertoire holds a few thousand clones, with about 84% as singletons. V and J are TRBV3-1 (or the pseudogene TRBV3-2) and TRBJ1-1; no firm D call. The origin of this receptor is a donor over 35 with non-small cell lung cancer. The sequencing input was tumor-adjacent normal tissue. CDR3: CASSQDPQERGFF. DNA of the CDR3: TGTGCCAGCAGCCAAGATCCCCAGGAGCGGGGTTTCTTT.